The rows below give T cell receptor beta chains drawn from one sample of a study of blood T cells in healthy people across ages. TCRdb reprocessed the 5' RACE reads with MiXCR, giving one entry per CDR3 protein. The sample contains around 1.5 million distinct CDR3 sequences, roughly 30% of which appear only once. Sequencing used blood. These receptors were obtained from a woman aged 25 to 39 in good health. CDR3s include the opening cysteine and the closing phenylalanine or tryptophan. A D gene is named only where the DNA matches it firmly. Clone size is shown for a subset of rows, as once, few, many or a class of expanded clone.

V gene,clone size,J gene,D gene,CDR3 protein,CDR3 DNA
TRBV3-1,NA,TRBJ2-1,NA,CAGSQLGNEQFF,TGTGCCGGCAGCCAGCTAGGCAATGAGCAGTTCTTC
TRBV4-1,once,TRBJ1-1,NA,CASSQVATMDTEAFF,TGCGCCAGCAGCCAAGTGGCCACGATGGACACTGAAGCTTTCTTT
TRBV6-1,NA,TRBJ2-1,TRBD1,CASSETFYGQGFNEQFF,TGTGCCAGCAGTGAAACCTTTTATGGACAGGGGTTTAACGAGCAGTTCTTC
TRBV19,NA,TRBJ2-7,TRBD1,CASSMGQGLHEQYF,TGTGCCAGTAGTATGGGACAGGGTCTCCACGAGCAGTACTTC
TRBV5-5,NA,TRBJ1-1,TRBD1,CASSFETGWGNTEAFF,TGTGCCAGCAGCTTCGAGACAGGGTGGGGGAACACTGAAGCTTTCTTT
TRBV27,few,TRBJ2-3,NA,CASTLRGHHDTQYF,TGTGCCAGCACCCTTAGGGGACATCACGATACGCAGTATTTT
TRBV3-1,NA,TRBJ1-2,NA,CASSQDKGSYGYTF,TGTGCCAGCAGCCAAGATAAAGGGAGCTATGGCTACACCTTC
TRBV2,NA,TRBJ1-1,TRBD1,CASRVQPGTGTEAFF,TGCGCCAGCAGGGTACAACCCGGGACAGGGACTGAAGCTTTCTTT
TRBV10-3,NA,TRBJ2-1,TRBD2,CAIRAGTSNEQFF,TGTGCCATCAGGGCCGGGACTAGCAATGAGCAGTTCTTC
TRBV12-3/TRBV12-4,NA,TRBJ2-5,NA,CASSLGDPGEETQYF,TGTGCCAGCAGTTTAGGAGATCCTGGGGAAGAGACCCAGTACTTC
TRBV7-9,NA,TRBJ1-2,NA,CASSPNGGNGYTF,TGTGCCAGCAGCCCCAACGGGGGGAACGGCTACACCTTC
TRBV20-1,NA,TRBJ1-5,NA,CSARGPTLRGNQPQHF,TGCAGTGCTAGAGGCCCGACCCTCCGAGGGAATCAGCCCCAGCATTTT
TRBV15,NA,TRBJ2-5,NA,CATSRITEPETQYF,TGTGCCACCAGCAGGATAACGGAGCCAGAGACCCAGTACTTC
TRBV10-3,few,TRBJ2-1,TRBD2,CAISESGGGAYNEQFF,TGTGCCATCAGTGAGTCCGGCGGGGGGGCGTACAACGAGCAGTTCTTC
TRBV7-3,many,TRBJ2-7,TRBD1,CASSNRQGYEQYF,TGTGCCAGCAGTAACCGACAGGGCTACGAGCAGTACTTC
TRBV6-5,few,TRBJ2-1,NA,CASSYSTGRTYNEQFF,TGTGCCAGCAGTTACTCGACTGGGCGGACCTACAATGAGCAGTTCTTC
TRBV24-1,NA,TRBJ2-7,NA,CATSDLHLVGEWGSYEQYF,TGTGCCACCAGTGATTTGCACCTCGTTGGCGAGTGGGGCTCCTACGAGCAGTACTTC
TRBV29-1,many,TRBJ2-5,NA,CSALRGYQETQYF,TGCAGCGCACTCCGCGGGTACCAAGAGACCCAGTACTTC
TRBV6-1,few,TRBJ1-5,NA,CASSEAVGLSNQPQHF,TGTGCCAGCAGTGAAGCTGTAGGGCTGAGCAATCAGCCCCAGCATTTT
TRBV27,few,TRBJ2-7,NA,CASSSRFSYEQYF,TGTGCCAGCAGTTCCAGGTTCTCCTACGAGCAGTACTTC
TRBV27,NA,TRBJ2-7,TRBD2,CAGSLTSGVTYEQYF,TGTGCCGGCAGTTTAACTAGCGGGGTCACCTACGAGCAGTACTTC
TRBV4-2,NA,TRBJ1-2,NA,CASSSTDDYGYTF,TGTGCCAGCAGCTCGACCGACGATTATGGCTACACCTTC
TRBV23-1,few,TRBJ2-1,TRBD2,CASRGFGRLADIRSSYNEQFF,TGCGCCAGCAGGGGATTTGGGCGACTAGCGGACATCAGGAGCTCCTACAATGAGCAGTTCTTC
TRBV2,NA,TRBJ1-4,NA,CTSSEQGSEKLFF,TGTACCAGCAGTGAACAGGGTTCCGAAAAACTGTTTTTT
TRBV5-1,NA,TRBJ2-7,NA,CASSLNRRSYNEQYF,TGCGCCAGCAGCTTAAATAGGCGATCCTACAATGAGCAGTACTTC
TRBV20-1,many,TRBJ2-7,TRBD2,CSATDRGGTSGRGEQYF,TGCAGTGCGACGGACAGGGGAGGGACTAGCGGGAGAGGCGAGCAGTACTTC
TRBV5-4,NA,TRBJ1-1,NA,CASSPPGGVENTEAFF,TGTGCCAGCAGTCCCCCCGGGGGGGTTGAGAACACTGAAGCTTTCTTT
TRBV5-8,NA,TRBJ2-7,NA,CASSLGQGMVYEQYF,TGTGCCAGCAGCTTGGGGCAAGGAATGGTCTACGAGCAGTACTTC
TRBV4-1,few,TRBJ2-4,TRBD1,CASSQGEATGVGKNIQYF,TGCGCCAGCAGCCAAGGGGAAGCGACAGGGGTTGGCAAAAACATTCAGTACTTC
TRBV14,NA,TRBJ1-6,TRBD1,CASSQTGGYSPLHF,TGTGCCAGCAGTCAGACAGGGGGATATTCACCCCTCCACTTT
TRBV29-1,NA,TRBJ2-4,NA,CSVEGGTAKSIQYF,TGCAGCGTTGAGGGGGGCACGGCAAAAAGCATTCAGTACTTC
TRBV12-3/TRBV12-4,many,TRBJ2-7,TRBD1,CASSLTPSGTGFYEQYF,TGTGCCAGCAGTCTAACACCCAGTGGGACAGGGTTCTACGAGCAGTACTTC
TRBV11-1,few,TRBJ2-7,NA,CASAPTIGYEQYF,TGTGCCAGCGCCCCGACAATAGGTTACGAGCAGTACTTC
TRBV27,NA,TRBJ2-1,TRBD1,CASSPGTGPYNGQFF,TGTGCCAGCAGTCCGGGGACAGGGCCCTACAATGGGCAGTTCTTC
TRBV7-9,NA,TRBJ2-7,NA,CASSPRWQATDEQYF,TGTGCCAGCAGCCCCAGGTGGCAGGCCACAGACGAGCAGTACTTC
TRBV20-1,few,TRBJ2-1,TRBD2,CSARDHRGGHEQFF,TGCAGTGCTAGAGATCACCGGGGGGGCCATGAGCAGTTCTTC
TRBV29-1,many,TRBJ2-7,NA,CSVESGPRVEQYF,TGCAGCGTTGAGTCAGGGCCTAGGGTCGAGCAGTACTTC
TRBV10-2,few,TRBJ2-1,NA,CASRGIGNEQFF,TGCGCCAGCAGGGGGATAGGGAATGAGCAGTTCTTC
TRBV6-1,once,TRBJ2-7,NA,CASDLYQEIQYF,TGTGCCAGCGACCTGTACCAAGAGATCCAGTACTTC
TRBV30,few,TRBJ2-5,TRBD1,CAWSVDRGRLGETQYF,TGTGCCTGGAGTGTTGACAGGGGGCGGCTGGGGGAGACCCAGTACTTC
TRBV27,few,TRBJ2-7,NA,CASSFLAGSNEQYF,TGTGCCAGCAGCTTCCTGGCAGGTAGCAACGAGCAGTACTTC
TRBV9,NA,TRBJ2-7,TRBD2,CASSVGLAGPPAYEQYF,TGTGCCAGCAGCGTGGGACTAGCGGGCCCTCCCGCCTACGAGCAGTACTTC
TRBV12-3/TRBV12-4,once,TRBJ1-1,NA,CASSLGVGGVAFF,TGTGCCAGCAGTTTAGGAGTTGGAGGGGTCGCTTTCTTT
TRBV7-2,NA,TRBJ2-7,NA,CASSLDKVLSGSYEQYF,TGTGCCAGCAGCTTAGATAAGGTCCTTTCTGGCTCCTACGAGCAGTACTTC
TRBV5-1,NA,TRBJ1-1,NA,CASSVGGVGTEAFF,TGCGCCAGCAGCGTGGGGGGTGTCGGCACTGAAGCTTTCTTT
TRBV28,NA,TRBJ2-3,TRBD1,CASSFSGTGVLDTQYF,TGTGCCAGCAGTTTCAGCGGGACAGGGGTTTTAGATACGCAGTATTTT
TRBV9,few,TRBJ2-7,NA,CASSPPEGSEQYF,TGTGCCAGCAGCCCTCCGGAGGGGAGCGAGCAGTACTTC
TRBV11-2,NA,TRBJ2-7,NA,CAGSLDNYSYEQYF,TGTGCCGGCAGCTTAGATAACTACTCCTACGAGCAGTACTTC
TRBV5-1,NA,TRBJ2-1,NA,CASSRRGAGGLSGSGNEQFF,TGCGCCAGCAGCCGCCGGGGAGCAGGGGGCCTTAGCGGGAGTGGCAATGAGCAGTTCTTC
TRBV10-3,NA,TRBJ2-1,NA,CAIAGGSTSLDEQFF,TGTGCCATTGCAGGGGGGTCAACCTCGTTGGATGAGCAGTTCTTC
TRBV5-1,NA,TRBJ2-3,TRBD2,CASSTSSGPQPDTQYF,TGCGCCAGCAGCACCTCTAGCGGACCTCAACCAGATACGCAGTATTTT
TRBV28,few,TRBJ2-3,NA,CASSLIWDTQYF,TGTGCCAGCAGTTTAATTTGGGATACGCAGTATTTT
TRBV29-1,many,TRBJ1-2,NA,CSVDQGVEYTF,TGCAGCGTTGACCAGGGAGTGGAGTACACCTTC
TRBV3-1,NA,TRBJ2-4,TRBD2,CASSQERLPREGPLAKNIQYF,TGTGCCAGCAGCCAAGAGCGTCTGCCGCGGGAGGGTCCTCTAGCCAAAAACATTCAGTACTTC
TRBV7-9,NA,TRBJ2-3,NA,CASSLELRPQYF,TGTGCCAGCAGCTTAGAATTAAGGCCGCAGTATTTT